The present entry profiles one T cell receptor (beta chain) with its context. The antigen is not known. The identical CDR3 is also encoded by other nucleotide sequences in the sample. The data belong to a study of cytomegalovirus exposure and HLA in healthy donors. Turning to the study itself: Per a later analysis, the approximately 700 first-cohort and 100 to 150 validation repertoires shared one platform. Regarding the study as a whole: The investigators catalogued 150 to 200 TCR beta chains as cytomegalovirus-associated.

Produced via immunoSEQ multiplex PCR; TCRdb's table is partial and in-frame only. The sample comprises about 200,000 clones, over 65% of which are singletons, and around 5.6% rests with the top ten. V shed 1 base and J shed 6 bases, with 6 bases lying between them. The CDR3 has 11 residues. Germline V lookup: CDR1 SQVTM, CDR2 ANQGSEA. The chain uses TRBV29-1 and TRBJ1-1, with unresolved D. The origin of this receptor is a woman aged 18-30 years in good health and CMV-seronegative. Sample: PBMCs. The DNA for the CDR3 is TGCAGCGTTGAAGCCGGAGCTGAAGCTTTCTTT. Its protein product is CSVEAGAEAFF.